These 20 T cell receptor beta chains were all obtained from the same sample, sequenced in a study of blood T cells in healthy people across ages. PCR was performed a second time for about 7 to 12 cycles using a sample-barcoded 5' primer and a J-beta primer mix. MiXCR was run by TCRdb on the 5' RACE reads, yielding one entry per CDR3 protein. The data hold approximately 680,000 distinct CDR3 sequences, with roughly 30% observed a single time. Material: blood. These receptors all stem from a woman aged 80 or over in good health.

This clonotype was seen only once. The rearrangement uses TRBV4-2 and TRBJ2-5; 7 positions match TRBD2. This CDR3 region has 15 residues. With 4 bases clipped from V and 1 base from J, the junction kept 6 bases outside the gene matches. Germline assignment: CDR1 LGHNA and CDR2 YNFKEQ. The CDR3 coding sequence is TGTGCCAGCAGCCCCGACGGGACTACCCAAGAGACCCAGTACTTC. Its translation: CASSPDGTTQETQYF.

This clonotype was observed many times. The V gene is TRBV9, the J gene TRBJ1-1, with 8 bases identical to TRBD1. Unmatched junction bases numbered 3, after V lost 4 bases and J lost 4 bases. The germline V gene encodes CDR1 SGDLS and CDR2 YYNGEE. This CDR3 region has 13 residues. CDR3 nucleotides: TGTGCCAGCAGCATAACAGGGGGCACTGAAGCTTTCTTT. This codes for CASSITGGTEAFF. Variable domain in full (rest from reference TRBV9 and TRBJ1-1): DSGVTQTPKHLITATGQRVTLRCSPRSGDLSVYWYQQSLDQGLQFLIQYYNGEERAKGNILERFSAQQFPDLHSELNLSSLELGDSALYFCASSITGGTEAFFGQGTRLTVV.

The CDR3 sequence is CASSGGTGSSYNSPLHF. In DNA, the CDR3 is TGTGCCAGCAGCGGCGGGACGGGGAGCTCCTATAATTCACCCCTCCACTTT. The J gene is TRBJ1-6, the V gene TRBV6-2 or TRBV6-3, with D perhaps matching TRBD1 (5 bases). This CDR3 is built from 17 residues. Per germline, CDR1 MNHEY and CDR2 SVGEGT. V was shortened by 6 bases and J by 0 bases, with 15 bases between the two germline ends.

The sample holds one count of this clonotype. Just one base apart from a much larger clone, this may be a read error. This chain connects TRBV7-2 to TRBJ1-6, with 7 bases aligning to TRBD1. Unmatched junction bases numbered 10, after V lost 5 bases and J lost 9 bases. Germline lookup yields CDR1 SGHTA and CDR2 FQGNSA. The CDR3 consists of 15 residues. The DNA for the CDR3 is TGTGCCAGCAGCCGCTTAGGGTCAGGGGGTTCACCCCTCCACTTT. Encoded protein: CASSRLGSGGSPLHF.

This chain links TRBV4-3 with TRBJ2-1; D not certain. This CDR3 comprises 15 residues. CDR1 is LGHNA, CDR2 YSLEER, per germline. Trimming took off 5 bases at V and 7 bases at J, with 18 bases between the two ends. The CDR3: CASSEGIVQSNEQFF. CDR3 bases: TGCGCCAGCAGCGAAGGTATAGTGCAGTCAAATGAGCAGTTCTTC.

Remarks on this clonotype: This may come from a read error, since a much larger clone is one base off. The chain uses TRBV7-9 and TRBJ1-5, with a possible D match to TRBD1 (5 bases). CDR3 length equals 15 residues. CDR1 is SEHNR and CDR2 is FQNEAQ in the germline V gene (reference sequence). The V gene lost 3 bases and the J gene lost 9 bases, with 18 bases spanning the gap. CDR3 sequence reads: CASSLQGALGSPQHF. The CDR3 nucleotides are TGTGCCAGCAGCTTGCAAGGGGCCCTGGGGTCGCCCCAGCATTTT.

This clonotype has ten or more counts. V is TRBV4-3 and J is TRBJ1-2, with TRBD1 identical over 7 bases. The ends lost 0 bases at V and 5 bases at J; junction bases unmatched: 6. Germline V gene sequence: CDR1 LGHNA, CDR2 YSLEER. The CDR3 is 15 amino acids. The DNA for the CDR3 is TGCGCCAGCAGCCAAGATCAAACAGGGGTTTATGGCTACACCTTC. This translates into CASSQDQTGVYGYTF.

This clonotype was recorded many times. CDR3 coding DNA: TGCAGTCCCATAGCGGGGGAACAAGATACGCAGTATTTT. Amino acids: CSPIAGEQDTQYF. The rearrangement joins TRBV20-1 to TRBJ2-3, with 9 bases fitting TRBD2. Germline V gene data show CDR1 as DFQATT and CDR2 as SNEGSKA (reference sequence). V gave up 8 bases and J gave up 5 bases; unmatched junction bases: 8. The CDR3 contains 13 residues.

V is TRBV20-1 and J is TRBJ2-1; D unresolved. The CDR3 has 12 residues. V lost 2 bases to trimming and J lost 8 bases, with 10 bases between them. The germline V gene has CDR1 DFQATT and CDR2 SNEGSKA (reference sequence). CDR3 amino acids: CSARRASDEQFF. The DNA of the CDR3 is TGCAGTGCTAGAAGGGCATCCGATGAGCAGTTCTTC.

The chain combines TRBV4-2 with TRBJ1-5; TRBD1 matches 11 bases. The CDR3 extends over 16 amino acids. V lost 1 base to trimming and J lost 4 bases; unmatched junction nucleotides: 3. CDR1 is LGHNA, CDR2 YNFKEQ, per germline. This CDR3 is CASSQGDRGSNQPQHF. CDR3 in DNA: TGTGCCAGCAGCCAAGGGGACAGGGGGAGTAATCAGCCCCAGCATTTT.

The V and J genes are TRBV6-2 or TRBV6-3 and TRBJ1-2; 7 bases align to TRBD1. Germline V gene data show CDR1 as MNHEY and CDR2 as SVGEGT. V was pared by 4 bases and J by 4 bases, with 12 bases of the junction left unmatched. This CDR3 has 16 amino acids. CDR3 residues: CASSSPRHDRAYGYTF. CDR3 bases: TGTGCCAGCAGTTCGCCCAGACACGACAGGGCCTATGGCTACACCTTC.

The table lists this clonotype with a few counts. V gene TRBV7-9 combines with J gene TRBJ1-1, with unresolved D. V gave up 2 bases and J gave up 6 bases, with 4 bases separating them. Germline V gives CDR1 SEHNR, CDR2 FQNEAQ (reference sequence). This CDR3 region has 11 residues. The CDR3 protein is CASSLNAEAFF. CDR3 nucleotide sequence: TGTGCCAGCAGCTTAAACGCTGAAGCTTTCTTT.

This clonotype showed up many times. The chain carries TRBV20-1 and TRBJ2-3, with TRBD2 matching over 14 bases. From germline, CDR1 is DFQATT and CDR2 SNEGSKA (reference sequence). V dropped 6 bases and J dropped 2; count of bases not matched to a gene: 7. This CDR3 has 16 residues. The CDR3 DNA follows: TGCAGTGCGGGCGGGACTAGCGGGGGTTACACAGATACGCAGTATTTT. The encoded protein is CSAGGTSGGYTDTQYF.

J is TRBJ1-5 and V is TRBV27; 11 nucleotides match TRBD1. The germline gives CDR1 MNHEY, CDR2 SMNVEV (reference sequence). There are 17 residues in the CDR3. The V and J ends lost 4 bases and 0 bases, in that order; junction bases with no gene match: 5. DNA of the CDR3: TGTGCCAGCAGTTCTGGACAGGGGGCTTATAGCAATCAGCCCCAGCATTTT. Translated, it gives CASSSGQGAYSNQPQHF.

The sample holds many counts of this clonotype. V is TRBV5-6 and J is TRBJ2-3, with 10 bases aligning to TRBD2. This CDR3 is built from 14 residues. CDR1 SGHDT and CDR2 YYEEEE come from the germline V gene. V trimming: 4 bases; J trimming: 4 bases; junction bases outside the gene matches: 3. CDR3 amino acids: CASSRTSGADTQYF. CDR3 DNA: TGTGCCAGCAGCCGTACTAGCGGGGCAGATACGCAGTATTTT.

Ten or more counts support this clonotype. The V call is TRBV20-1, the J call TRBJ2-7; D might be TRBD1 (5 bases). With 3 bases removed from V and 0 bases from J, the gap between germline ends came to 9 bases. The CDR3 contains 13 residues. The germline V gene has CDR1 DFQATT and CDR2 SNEGSKA (reference sequence). CDR3 residues: CSASQDSSYEQYF. The CDR3 DNA follows: TGCAGTGCTAGCCAAGACAGCTCCTACGAGCAGTACTTC.

This clonotype has ten or more counts. The chain carries TRBV20-1 and TRBJ1-1; D is unclear. Germline V gives CDR1 DFQATT, CDR2 SNEGSKA (reference sequence). V gave up 4 bases and J gave up 4 bases, with 7 bases separating them. The CDR3 consists of 11 residues. CDR3 amino acids: CSATRGTEAFF. CDR3 DNA: TGCAGTGCTACGCGGGGCACTGAAGCTTTCTTT.

J is TRBJ1-2 and V is TRBV27; 8 nucleotides align to TRBD1. V shed 6 bases and J 6 bases; nucleotides not matched to a gene: 9. CDR1 is MNHEY, CDR2 SMNVEV, per germline (reference sequence). The CDR3 extends over 14 amino acids. The CDR3 DNA sequence: TGTGCCAGCAGCCAGTACCAGGGGGCCCATGGCTACACCTTC. Its translation is CASSQYQGAHGYTF.

This clonotype was seen many times. This chain joins TRBV20-1 and TRBJ1-2, with D possibly matching TRBD1 (5 bases). Germline V gene lookup returns CDR1 DFQATT and CDR2 SNEGSKA (reference sequence). Trimming removed 2 bases from V and 6 bases from J, with 7 bases in between. The CDR3 covers 11 residues. As DNA, the CDR3 is TGCAGTGCTAGACTGGGGGATGGCTACACCTTC. It encodes CSARLGDGYTF.

There are many counts of this clonotype. This chain joins TRBV7-2 and TRBJ1-1, with D perhaps TRBD1 (5 bases). This CDR3 has 18 residues. The ends were cut back, 1 base at V and 6 bases at J, with 24 bases in the middle. Germline V gene data show CDR1 as SGHTA and CDR2 as FQGNSA. CDR3 protein: CASSLDRSVGGLVAEAFF. For the CDR3, the DNA is TGTGCCAGCAGCTTAGATAGATCTGTTGGGGGTTTGGTCGCTGAAGCTTTCTTT.